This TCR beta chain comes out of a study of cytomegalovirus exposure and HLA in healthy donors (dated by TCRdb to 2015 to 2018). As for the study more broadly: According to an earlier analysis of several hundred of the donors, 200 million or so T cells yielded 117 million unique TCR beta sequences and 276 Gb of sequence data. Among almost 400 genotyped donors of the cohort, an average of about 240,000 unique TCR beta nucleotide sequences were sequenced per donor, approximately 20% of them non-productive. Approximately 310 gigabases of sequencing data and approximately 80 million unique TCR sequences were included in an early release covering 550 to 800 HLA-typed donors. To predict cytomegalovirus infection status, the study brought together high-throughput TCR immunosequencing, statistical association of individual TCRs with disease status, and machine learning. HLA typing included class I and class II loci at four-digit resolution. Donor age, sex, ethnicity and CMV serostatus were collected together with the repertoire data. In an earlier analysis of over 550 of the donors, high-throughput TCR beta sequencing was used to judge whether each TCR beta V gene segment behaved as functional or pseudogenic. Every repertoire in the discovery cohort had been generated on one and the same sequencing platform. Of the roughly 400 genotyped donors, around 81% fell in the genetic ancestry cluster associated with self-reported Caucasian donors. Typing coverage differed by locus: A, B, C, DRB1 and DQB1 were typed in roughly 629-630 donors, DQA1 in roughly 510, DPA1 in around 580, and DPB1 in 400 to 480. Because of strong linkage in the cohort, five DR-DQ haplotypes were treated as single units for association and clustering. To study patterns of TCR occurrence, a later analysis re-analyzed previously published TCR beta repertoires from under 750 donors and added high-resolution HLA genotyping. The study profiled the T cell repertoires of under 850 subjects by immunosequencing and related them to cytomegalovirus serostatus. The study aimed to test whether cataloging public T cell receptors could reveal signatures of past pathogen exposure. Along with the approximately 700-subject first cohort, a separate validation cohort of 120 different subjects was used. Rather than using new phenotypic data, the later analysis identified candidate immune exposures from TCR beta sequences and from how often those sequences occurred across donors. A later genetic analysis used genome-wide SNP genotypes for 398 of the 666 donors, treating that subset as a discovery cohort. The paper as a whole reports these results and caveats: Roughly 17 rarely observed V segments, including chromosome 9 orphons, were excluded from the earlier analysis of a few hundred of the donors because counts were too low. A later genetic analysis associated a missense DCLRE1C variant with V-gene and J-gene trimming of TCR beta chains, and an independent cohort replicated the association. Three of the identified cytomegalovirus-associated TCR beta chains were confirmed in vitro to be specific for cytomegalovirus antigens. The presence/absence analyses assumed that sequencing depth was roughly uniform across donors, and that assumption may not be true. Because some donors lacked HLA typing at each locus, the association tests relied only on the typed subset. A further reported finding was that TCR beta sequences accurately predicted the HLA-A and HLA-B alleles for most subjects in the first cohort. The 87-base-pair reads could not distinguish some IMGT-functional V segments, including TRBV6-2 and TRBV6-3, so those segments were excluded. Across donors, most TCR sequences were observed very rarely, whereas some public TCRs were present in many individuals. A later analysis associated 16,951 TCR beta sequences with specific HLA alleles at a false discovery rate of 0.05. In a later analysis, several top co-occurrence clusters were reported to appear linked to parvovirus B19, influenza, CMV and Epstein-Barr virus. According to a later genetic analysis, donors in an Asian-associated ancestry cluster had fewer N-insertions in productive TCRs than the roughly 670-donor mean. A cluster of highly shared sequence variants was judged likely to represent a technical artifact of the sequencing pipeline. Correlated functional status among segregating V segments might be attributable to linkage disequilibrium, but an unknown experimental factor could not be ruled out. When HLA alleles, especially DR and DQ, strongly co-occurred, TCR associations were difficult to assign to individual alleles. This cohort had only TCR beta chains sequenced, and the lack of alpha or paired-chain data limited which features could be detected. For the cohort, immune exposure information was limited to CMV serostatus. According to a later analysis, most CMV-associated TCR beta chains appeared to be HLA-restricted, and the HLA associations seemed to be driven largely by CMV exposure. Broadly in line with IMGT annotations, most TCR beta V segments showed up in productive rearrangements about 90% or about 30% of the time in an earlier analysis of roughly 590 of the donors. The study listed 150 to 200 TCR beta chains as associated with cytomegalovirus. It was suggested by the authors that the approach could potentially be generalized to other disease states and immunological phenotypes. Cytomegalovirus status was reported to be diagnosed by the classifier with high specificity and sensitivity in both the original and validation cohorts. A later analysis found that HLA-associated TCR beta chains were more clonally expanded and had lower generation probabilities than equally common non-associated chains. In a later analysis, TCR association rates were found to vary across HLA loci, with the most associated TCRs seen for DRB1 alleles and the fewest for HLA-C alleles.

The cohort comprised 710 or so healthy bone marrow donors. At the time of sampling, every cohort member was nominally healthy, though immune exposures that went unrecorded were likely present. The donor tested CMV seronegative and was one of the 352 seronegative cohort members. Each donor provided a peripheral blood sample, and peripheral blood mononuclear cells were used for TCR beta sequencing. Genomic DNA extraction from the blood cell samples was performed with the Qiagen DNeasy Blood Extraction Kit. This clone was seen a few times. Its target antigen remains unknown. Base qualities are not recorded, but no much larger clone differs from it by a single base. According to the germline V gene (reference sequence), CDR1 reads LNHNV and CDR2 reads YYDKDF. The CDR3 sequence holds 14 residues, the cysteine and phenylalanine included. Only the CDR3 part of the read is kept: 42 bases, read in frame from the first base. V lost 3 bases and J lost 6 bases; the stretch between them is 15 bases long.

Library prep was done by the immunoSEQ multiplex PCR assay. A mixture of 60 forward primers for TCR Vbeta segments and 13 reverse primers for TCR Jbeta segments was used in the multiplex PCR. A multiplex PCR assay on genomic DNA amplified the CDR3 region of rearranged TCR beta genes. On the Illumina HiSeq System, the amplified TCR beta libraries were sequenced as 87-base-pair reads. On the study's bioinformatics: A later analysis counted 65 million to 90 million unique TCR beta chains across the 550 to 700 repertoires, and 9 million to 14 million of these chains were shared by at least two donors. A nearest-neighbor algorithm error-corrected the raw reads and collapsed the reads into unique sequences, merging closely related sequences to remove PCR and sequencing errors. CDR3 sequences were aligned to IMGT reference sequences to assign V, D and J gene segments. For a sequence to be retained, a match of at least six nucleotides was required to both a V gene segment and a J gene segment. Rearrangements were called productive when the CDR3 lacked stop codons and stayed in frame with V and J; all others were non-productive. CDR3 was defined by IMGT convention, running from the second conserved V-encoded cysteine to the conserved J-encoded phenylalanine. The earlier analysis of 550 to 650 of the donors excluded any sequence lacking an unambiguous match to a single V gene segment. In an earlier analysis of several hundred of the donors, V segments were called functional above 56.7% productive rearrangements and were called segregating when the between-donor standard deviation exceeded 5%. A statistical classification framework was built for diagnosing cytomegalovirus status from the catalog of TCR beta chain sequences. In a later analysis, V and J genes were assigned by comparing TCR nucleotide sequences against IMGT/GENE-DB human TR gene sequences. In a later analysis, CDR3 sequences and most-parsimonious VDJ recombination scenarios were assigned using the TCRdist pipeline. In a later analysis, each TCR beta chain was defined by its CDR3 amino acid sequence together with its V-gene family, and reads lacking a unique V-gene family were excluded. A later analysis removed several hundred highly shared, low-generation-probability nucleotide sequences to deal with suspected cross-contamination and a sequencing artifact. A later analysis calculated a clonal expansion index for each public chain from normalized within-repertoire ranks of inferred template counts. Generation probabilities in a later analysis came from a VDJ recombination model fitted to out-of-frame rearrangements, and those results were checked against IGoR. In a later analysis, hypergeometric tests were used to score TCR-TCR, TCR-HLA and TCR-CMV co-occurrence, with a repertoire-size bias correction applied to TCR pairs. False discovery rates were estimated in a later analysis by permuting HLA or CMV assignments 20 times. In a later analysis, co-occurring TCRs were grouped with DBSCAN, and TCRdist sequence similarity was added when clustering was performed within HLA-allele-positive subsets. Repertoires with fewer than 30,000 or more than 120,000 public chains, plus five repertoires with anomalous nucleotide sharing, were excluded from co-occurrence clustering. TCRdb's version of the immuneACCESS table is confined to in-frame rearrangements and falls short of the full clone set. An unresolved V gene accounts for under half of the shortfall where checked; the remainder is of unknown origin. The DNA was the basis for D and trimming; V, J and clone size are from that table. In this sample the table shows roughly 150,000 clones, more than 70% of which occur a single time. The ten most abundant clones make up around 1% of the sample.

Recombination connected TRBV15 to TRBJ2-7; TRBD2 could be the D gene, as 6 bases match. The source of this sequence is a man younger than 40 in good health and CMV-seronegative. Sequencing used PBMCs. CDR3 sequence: CATSRGRQTGEQYF. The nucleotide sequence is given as TGTGCCACCAGCAGGGGGAGGCAAACGGGCGAGCAGTACTTC.